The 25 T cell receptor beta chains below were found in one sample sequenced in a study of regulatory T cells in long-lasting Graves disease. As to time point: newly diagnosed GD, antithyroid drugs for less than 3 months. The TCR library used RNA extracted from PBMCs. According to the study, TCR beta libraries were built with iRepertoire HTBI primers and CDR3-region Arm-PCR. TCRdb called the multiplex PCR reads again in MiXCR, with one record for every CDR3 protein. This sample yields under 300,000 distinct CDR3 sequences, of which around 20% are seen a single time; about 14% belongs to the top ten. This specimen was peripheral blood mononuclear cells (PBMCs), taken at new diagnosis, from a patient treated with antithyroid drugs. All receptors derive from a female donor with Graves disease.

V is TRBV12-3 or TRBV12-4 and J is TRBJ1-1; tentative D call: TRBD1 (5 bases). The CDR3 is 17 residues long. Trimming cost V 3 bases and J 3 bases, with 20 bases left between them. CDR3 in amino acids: CASSFLPFSTGDTEAFF. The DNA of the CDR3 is TGTGCCAGCAGTTTCCTCCCTTTTTCGACGGGGGACACTGAAGCTTTCTTT.

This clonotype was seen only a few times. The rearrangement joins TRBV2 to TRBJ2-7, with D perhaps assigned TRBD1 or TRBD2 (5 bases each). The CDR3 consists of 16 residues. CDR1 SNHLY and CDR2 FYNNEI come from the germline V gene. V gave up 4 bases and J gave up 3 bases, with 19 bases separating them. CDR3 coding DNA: TGTGCCAGCAGTGGTGGGCAGACCCTTGGGGGCTACGAGCAGTACTTC. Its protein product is CASSGGQTLGGYEQYF. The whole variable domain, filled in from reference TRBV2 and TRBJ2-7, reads EPEVTQTPSHQVTQMGQEVILRCVPISNHLYFYWYRQILGQKVEFLVSFYNNEISEKSEIFDDQFSVERPDGSNFTLKIRSTKLEDSAMYFCASSGGQTLGGYEQYFGPGTRLTVT.

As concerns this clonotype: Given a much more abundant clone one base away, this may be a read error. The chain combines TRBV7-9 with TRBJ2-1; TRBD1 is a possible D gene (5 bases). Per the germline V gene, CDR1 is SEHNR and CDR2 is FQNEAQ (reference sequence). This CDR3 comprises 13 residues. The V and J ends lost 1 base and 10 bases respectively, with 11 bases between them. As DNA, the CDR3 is TGTGCCAGCAGCTTAGGGACACATTACGAGCAGTTCTTC. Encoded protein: CASSLGTHYEQFF.

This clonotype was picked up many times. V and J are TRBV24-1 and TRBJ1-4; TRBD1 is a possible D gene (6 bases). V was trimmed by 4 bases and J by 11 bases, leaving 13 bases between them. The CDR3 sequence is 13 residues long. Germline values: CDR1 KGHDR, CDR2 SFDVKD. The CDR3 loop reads CATSEPDSSKLFF. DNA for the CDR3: TGTGCCACCAGTGAACCGGACAGCAGCAAACTGTTTTTT.

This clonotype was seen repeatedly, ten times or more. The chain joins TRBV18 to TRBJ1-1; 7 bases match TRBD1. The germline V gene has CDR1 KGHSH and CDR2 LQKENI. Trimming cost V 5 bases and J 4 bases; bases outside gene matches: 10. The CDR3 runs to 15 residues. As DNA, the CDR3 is TGTGCCAGCTCATCCGGGGCAGGGGGAGGCACTGAAGCTTTCTTT. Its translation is CASSSGAGGGTEAFF.

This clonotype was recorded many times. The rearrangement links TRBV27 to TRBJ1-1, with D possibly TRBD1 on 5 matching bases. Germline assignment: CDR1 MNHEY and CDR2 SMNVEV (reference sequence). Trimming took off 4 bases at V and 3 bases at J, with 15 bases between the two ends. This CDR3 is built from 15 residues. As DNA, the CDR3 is TGTGCCAGCAGTTGGTCCGCAGGAGGGGACACTGAAGCTTTCTTT. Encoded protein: CASSWSAGGDTEAFF.

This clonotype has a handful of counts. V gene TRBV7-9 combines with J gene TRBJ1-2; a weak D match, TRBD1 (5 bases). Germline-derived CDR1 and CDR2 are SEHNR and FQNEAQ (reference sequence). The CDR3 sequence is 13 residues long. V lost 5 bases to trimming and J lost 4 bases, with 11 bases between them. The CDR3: CASSPDQGYGYTF. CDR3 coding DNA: TGTGCCAGCAGCCCCGATCAGGGCTATGGCTACACCTTC.

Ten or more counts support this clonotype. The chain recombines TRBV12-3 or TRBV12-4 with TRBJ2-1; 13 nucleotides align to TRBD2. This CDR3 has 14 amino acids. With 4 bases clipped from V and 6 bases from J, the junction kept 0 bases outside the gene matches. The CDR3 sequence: CASSWTSGSNEQFF. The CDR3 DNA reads TGTGCCAGCAGTTGGACTAGCGGGAGCAATGAGCAGTTCTTC.

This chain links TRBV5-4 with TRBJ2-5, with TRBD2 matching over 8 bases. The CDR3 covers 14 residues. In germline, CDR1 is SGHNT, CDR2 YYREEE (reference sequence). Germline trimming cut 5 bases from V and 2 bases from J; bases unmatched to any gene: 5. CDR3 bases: TGTGCCAGCAGGCGGGGACTAGTACAAGAGACCCAGTACTTC. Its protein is CASRRGLVQETQYF.

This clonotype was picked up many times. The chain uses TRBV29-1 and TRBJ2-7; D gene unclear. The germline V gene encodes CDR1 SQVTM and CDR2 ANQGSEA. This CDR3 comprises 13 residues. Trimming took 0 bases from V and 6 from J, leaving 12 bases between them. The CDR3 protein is CSVEDRAGFEQYF. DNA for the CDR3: TGCAGCGTTGAAGATCGGGCAGGTTTCGAGCAGTACTTC.

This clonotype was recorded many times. The CDR3 loop reads CASSLMGLNTEAFF. CDR3 nucleotides: TGTGCCAGCAGTTTAATGGGGCTGAACACTGAAGCTTTCTTT. The genes are TRBV12-3 or TRBV12-4 and TRBJ1-1, with a tentative D call TRBD1 (5 bases). Trimming removed 2 bases from V and 0 bases from J, with 7 bases in between. The CDR3 is 14 amino acids.

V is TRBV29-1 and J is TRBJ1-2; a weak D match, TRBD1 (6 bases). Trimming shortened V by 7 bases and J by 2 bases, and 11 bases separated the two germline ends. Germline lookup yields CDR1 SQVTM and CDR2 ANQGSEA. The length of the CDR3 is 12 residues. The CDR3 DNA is TGCAGCGCTACCGACAGGAACTATGGCTACACCTTC. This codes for CSATDRNYGYTF.

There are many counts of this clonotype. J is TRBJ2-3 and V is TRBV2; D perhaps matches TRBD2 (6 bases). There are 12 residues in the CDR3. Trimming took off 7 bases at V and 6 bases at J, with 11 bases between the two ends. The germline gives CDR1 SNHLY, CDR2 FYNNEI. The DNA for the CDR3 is TGTGCCAGCAAGACTAGTGCGGATACGCAGTATTTT. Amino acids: CASKTSADTQYF.

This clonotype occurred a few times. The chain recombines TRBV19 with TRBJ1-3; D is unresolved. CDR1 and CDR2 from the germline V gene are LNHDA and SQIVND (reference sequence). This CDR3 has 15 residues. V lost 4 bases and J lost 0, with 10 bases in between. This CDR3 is CASSNQPSSGNTIYF. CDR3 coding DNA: TGTGCCAGTAGTAACCAGCCTAGCTCTGGAAACACCATATATTTT.

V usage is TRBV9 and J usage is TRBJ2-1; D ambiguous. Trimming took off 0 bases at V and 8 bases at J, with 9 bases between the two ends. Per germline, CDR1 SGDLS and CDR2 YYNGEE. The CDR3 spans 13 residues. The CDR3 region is CASSVELPHEQFF. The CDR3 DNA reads TGTGCCAGCAGCGTAGAACTCCCCCATGAGCAGTTCTTC. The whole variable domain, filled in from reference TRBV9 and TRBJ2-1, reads DSGVTQTPKHLITATGQRVTLRCSPRSGDLSVYWYQQSLDQGLQFLIQYYNGEERAKGNILERFSAQQFPDLHSELNLSSLELGDSALYFCASSVELPHEQFFGPGTRLTVL.

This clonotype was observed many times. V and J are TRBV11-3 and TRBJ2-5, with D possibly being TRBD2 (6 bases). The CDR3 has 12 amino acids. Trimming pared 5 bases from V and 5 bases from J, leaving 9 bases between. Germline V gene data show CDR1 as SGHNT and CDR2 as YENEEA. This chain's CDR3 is CASSREVETQYF. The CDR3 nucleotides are TGTGCCAGCAGCAGGGAGGTGGAGACCCAGTACTTC.

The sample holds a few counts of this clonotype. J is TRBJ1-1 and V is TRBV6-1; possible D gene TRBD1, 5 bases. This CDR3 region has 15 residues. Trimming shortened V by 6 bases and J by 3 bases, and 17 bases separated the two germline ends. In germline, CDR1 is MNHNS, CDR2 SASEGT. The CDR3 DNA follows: TGTGCCAGCAGAAAAGGTCAGGGATACTACACTGAAGCTTTCTTT. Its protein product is CASRKGQGYYTEAFF.

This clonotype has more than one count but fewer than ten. The CDR3: CASSLSGGISMNTEAFF. In DNA form, the CDR3 reads TGTGCCAGCAGCTTGTCGGGCGGGATTTCTATGAACACTGAAGCTTTCTTT. This chain connects TRBV5-5 to TRBJ1-1, with no clear D. The CDR3 loop spans 17 amino acids. Germline V CDR1 and CDR2: SGHKS, YYEKEE (reference sequence). V was shortened by 1 base and J by 0 bases, with 16 bases between the two germline ends.

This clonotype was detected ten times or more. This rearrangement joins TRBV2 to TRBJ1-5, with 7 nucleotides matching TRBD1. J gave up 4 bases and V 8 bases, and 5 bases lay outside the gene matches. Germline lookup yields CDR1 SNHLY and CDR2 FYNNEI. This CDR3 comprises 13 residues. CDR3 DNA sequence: TGTGCCAGCGCGGGGACAGTTAATCAGCCCCAGCATTTT. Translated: CASAGTVNQPQHF.

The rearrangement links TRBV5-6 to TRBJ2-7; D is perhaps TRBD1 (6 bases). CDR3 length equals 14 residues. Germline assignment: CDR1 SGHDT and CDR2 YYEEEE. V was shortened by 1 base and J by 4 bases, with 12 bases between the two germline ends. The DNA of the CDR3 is TGTGCCAGCAGCTTGTATCAGGGGACGTACGAGCAGTACTTC. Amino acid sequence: CASSLYQGTYEQYF.

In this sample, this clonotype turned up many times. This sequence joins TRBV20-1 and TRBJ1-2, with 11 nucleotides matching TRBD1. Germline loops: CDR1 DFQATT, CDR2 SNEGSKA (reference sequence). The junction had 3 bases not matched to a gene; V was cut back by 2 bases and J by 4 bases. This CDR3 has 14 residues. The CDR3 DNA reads TGCAGTGCTAGACCCGGGACAGGGGGCTATGGCTACACCTTC. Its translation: CSARPGTGGYGYTF.

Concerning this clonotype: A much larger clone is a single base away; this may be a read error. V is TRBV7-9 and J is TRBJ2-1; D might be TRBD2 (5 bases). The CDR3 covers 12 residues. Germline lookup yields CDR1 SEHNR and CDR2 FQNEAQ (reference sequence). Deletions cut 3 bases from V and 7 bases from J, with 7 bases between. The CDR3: CASSFGENEQFF. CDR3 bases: TGTGCCAGCAGCTTCGGGGAGAATGAGCAGTTCTTC. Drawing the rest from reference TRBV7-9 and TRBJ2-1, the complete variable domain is DTGVSQNPRHKITKRGQNVTFRCDPISEHNRLYWYRQTLGQGPEFLTYFQNEAQLEKSRLLSDRFSAERPKGSFSTLEIQRTEQGDSAMYLCASSFGENEQFFGPGTRLTVL.

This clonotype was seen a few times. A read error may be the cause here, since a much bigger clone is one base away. The CDR3 nucleotides are TGCGCCAGCAGCCAACACCCGACAGTGACCGGGGAGCTGTTTTTT. Its protein is CASSQHPTVTGELFF. This sequence joins TRBV4-3 and TRBJ2-2; possible D gene TRBD1, 5 bases. Germline assignment: CDR1 LGHNA and CDR2 YSLEER. V lost 2 bases, J lost 5 bases, and 12 bases lay in between. The CDR3 consists of 15 residues.

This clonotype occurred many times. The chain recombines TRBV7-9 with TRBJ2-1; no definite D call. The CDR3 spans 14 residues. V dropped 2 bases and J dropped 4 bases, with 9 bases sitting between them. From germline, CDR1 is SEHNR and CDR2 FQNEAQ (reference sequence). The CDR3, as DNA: TGTGCCAGCAGCTTACTGGACCGATACAATGAGCAGTTCTTC. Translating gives CASSLLDRYNEQFF.

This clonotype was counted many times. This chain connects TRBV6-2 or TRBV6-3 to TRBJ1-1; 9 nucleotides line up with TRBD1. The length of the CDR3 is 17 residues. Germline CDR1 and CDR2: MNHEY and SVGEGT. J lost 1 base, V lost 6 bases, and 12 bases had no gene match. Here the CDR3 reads CASRAGTGSRPNTEAFF. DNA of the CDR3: TGTGCCAGCAGAGCCGGGACAGGGAGCCGGCCGAACACTGAAGCTTTCTTT.